This T cell receptor (beta chain) was retrieved from a study of cytomegalovirus exposure and HLA in healthy donors. Overall study results and limits: Rarity marked most TCR sequences, yet some public TCRs occurred in many donors.

J lost 0 bases, V lost 1 base, and 5 bases had no gene match. Germline lookup yields CDR1 SQVTM and CDR2 ANQGSEA. The CDR3 extends over 16 amino acids. Assay: immunoSEQ multiplex PCR; the TCRdb copy retains only in-frame clones and omits some. The profile shows over 110,000 clones, around nine tenths of them singletons. In the case of this clone: As yet, its antigen is unknown.

The TCR comes from a young man in good health and CMV-seropositive. The V gene is TRBV29-1, the J gene TRBJ2-1; 8 bases match TRBD2. The sequenced sample consisted of PBMCs. The CDR3 DNA sequence: TGCAGCGTTGAAGCTAGCGGGTCTAGCTCCTACAATGAGCAGTTCTTC. Its protein is CSVEASGSSSYNEQFF.